One sample yielded the 6 T cell receptor beta chains listed below, sequenced in a study of CD8 T cells in ankylosing spondylitis (dated by TCRdb to 2016 to 2017). Broader findings and caveats from the paper: A TCR beta motif made up of roughly eight highly homologous amino acid variants appeared to be characteristic of blood from ankylosing spondylitis patients.

Antigens for these TCRs are unknown. Library prep was done by 5' RACE. This sample was sequenced with an Illumina HiSeq 2500. The raw public data were reprocessed by TCRdb itself: fastp quality trimming at Q25, MiXCR clonotype calling, in-frame beta chains only. Duplicate CDR3 protein sequences are folded into a single record with the most common DNA and genes. In all, the sample holds hundreds of thousands of distinct CDR3 sequences, and about 11% of those were seen once. The ten biggest clones cover around 0.51% of the sample. Sequencing was done on a sample of blood, either unsorted or a sorted T cell fraction (not recorded which). The receptor source for this set is a male donor with ankylosing spondylitis.

This clonotype was detected many times. This sequence joins TRBV27 and TRBJ2-5; 11 nucleotides agree with TRBD2. CDR3 length equals 16 residues. The V segment lost 5 bases and the J segment 4 bases; nucleotides outside the gene matches: 9. The germline V gene encodes CDR1 MNHEY and CDR2 SMNVEV (reference sequence). The CDR3 is CASSKLPGLAVETQYF. CDR3 nucleotide sequence: TGTGCCAGCAGTAAACTACCGGGACTAGCGGTAGAGACCCAGTACTTC.

The J gene is TRBJ2-7, the V gene TRBV2, with a weak D call TRBD1 (5 bases). Between the trimmed V and J ends, which lost 7 bases and 5 bases, there was a span of 9 bases. The length of the CDR3 is 11 residues. Germline V gives CDR1 SNHLY, CDR2 FYNNEI. The CDR3, as DNA: TGTGCCAGCACCCTGACAGACGAGCAGTACTTC. Translation: CASTLTDEQYF.

The V gene is TRBV20-1, the J gene TRBJ2-1; 11 bases are shared with TRBD2. Germline assignment: CDR1 DFQATT and CDR2 SNEGSKA (reference sequence). V was clipped by 5 bases and J by 9 bases; unmatched bases: 9. This CDR3 spans 14 amino acids. As DNA, the CDR3 is TGCAGTGCTCTACTAGCGGGAGTGAGGAGTGAGCAGTTCTTC. Translated: CSALLAGVRSEQFF.

This clonotype has at least ten counts. The J gene is TRBJ2-7, the V gene TRBV25-1; 13 bases line up with TRBD2. The V gene's germline CDR1 is MGHDK and CDR2 SYGVNS. The CDR3 is 14 amino acids. Trimming at V came to 6 bases and at J to 3 bases, leaving 2 bases not matched to a gene. CDR3 in amino acids: CASRGTSGNYEQYF. As DNA, the CDR3 is TGTGCCAGCAGGGGGACTAGCGGGAACTACGAGCAGTACTTC.

The chain is built from TRBV12-5 and TRBJ2-1; D is undetermined. This CDR3 is 14 amino acids long. From germline, CDR1 is LGHNT and CDR2 FRNRAP. V was clipped by 6 bases and J by 6 bases, with 15 bases between them. The CDR3 here is CASGLGSIPNEQFF. CDR3 DNA sequence: TGTGCTAGTGGCCTTGGATCCATACCCAATGAGCAGTTCTTC.

This clonotype was detected only a few times. The chain links TRBV7-2 to TRBJ2-1; D remains ambiguous. V lost 2 bases and J 9 bases, leaving 8 bases between the germline ends. This CDR3 spans 12 amino acids. The germline gives CDR1 SGHTA, CDR2 FQGNSA. The CDR3 DNA sequence: TGTGCCAGCAGCTTATTACGGGTTGAGCAGTTCTTC. Its translation: CASSLLRVEQFF.